This T cell receptor beta chain was captured by sequencing in a study of blood T cells in healthy people across ages. Overall study context: T cells yielded about one barcoded beta molecule per two cells through template switching. Study outcomes and limitations: Diversity figures derived from one million T cells were judged to underestimate the true value. The unknown donor CMV status may have confounded expanded clonotype changes.

A word on this clonotype: The antigen is not known.

This CDR3 is 14 amino acids long. CDR1 LGHNA and CDR2 YSLEER come from the germline V gene. V lost 1 base and J lost 2, with 8 bases in between. Alongside a J-beta primer mix, a sample-barcoded 5' primer served in a second PCR lasting about 7 to 11 cycles. One entry per CDR3 protein, called by TCRdb with MiXCR from the 5' RACE reads. The sample shows 1.8 million or so distinct CDR3 sequences, 35% to 50% of them seen only once. The receptor's source is a human donor in good health. What was sequenced was blood. V is TRBV4-3 and J is TRBJ1-2; D perhaps matches TRBD1 (5 bases). CDR3 in amino acids: CASSQGTRNYGYTF. Written as DNA, the CDR3 is TGCGCCAGCAGCCAAGGGACAAGAAACTATGGCTACACCTTC.